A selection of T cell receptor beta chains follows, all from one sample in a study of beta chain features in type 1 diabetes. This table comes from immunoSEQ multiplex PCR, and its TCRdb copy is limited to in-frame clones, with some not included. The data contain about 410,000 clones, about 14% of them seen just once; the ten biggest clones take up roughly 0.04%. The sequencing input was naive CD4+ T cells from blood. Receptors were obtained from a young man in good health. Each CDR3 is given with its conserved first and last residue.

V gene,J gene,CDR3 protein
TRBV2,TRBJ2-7,CASSPPGQVYEQYF
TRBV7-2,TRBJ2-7,CASSYPGRTYEQYF
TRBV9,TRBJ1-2,CASSVDSTYPSYTF
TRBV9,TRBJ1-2,CASSVDFPGSVGGYTF
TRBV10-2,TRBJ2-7,CASRRTVTEQYF
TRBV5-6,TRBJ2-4,CAGRPQGGNIQYF
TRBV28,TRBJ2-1,CASSFGRGQRSYNEQFF
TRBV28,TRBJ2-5,CASTQGKETQYF
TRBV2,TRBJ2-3,CASSESANTQYF
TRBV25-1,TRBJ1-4,CASSKTGGSEKLFF
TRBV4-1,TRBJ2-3,CASSYSLAGGSTDTQYF
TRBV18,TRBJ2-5,CASSPLAGRETQYF
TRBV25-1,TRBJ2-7,CASSATGRVLDEQYF
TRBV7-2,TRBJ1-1,CASRQTGALPLVAFF
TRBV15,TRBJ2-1,CATSSESGSFHNEQFF
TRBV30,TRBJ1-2,CAWSKRGPNYGYTF